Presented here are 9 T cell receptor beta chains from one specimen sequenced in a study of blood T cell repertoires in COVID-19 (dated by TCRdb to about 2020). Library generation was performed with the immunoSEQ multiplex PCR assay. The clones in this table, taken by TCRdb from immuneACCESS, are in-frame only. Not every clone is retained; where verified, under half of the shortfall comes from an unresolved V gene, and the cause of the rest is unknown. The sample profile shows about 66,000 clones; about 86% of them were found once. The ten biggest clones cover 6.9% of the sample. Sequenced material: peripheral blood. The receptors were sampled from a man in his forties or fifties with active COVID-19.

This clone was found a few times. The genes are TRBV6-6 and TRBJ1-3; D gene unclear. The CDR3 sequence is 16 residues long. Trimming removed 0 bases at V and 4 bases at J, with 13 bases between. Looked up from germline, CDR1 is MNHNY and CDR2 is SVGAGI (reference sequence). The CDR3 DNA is TGTGCCAGCAGTTACTCGCCGGCGGGCGGCGGAAACACCATATATTTT. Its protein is CASSYSPAGGGNTIYF.

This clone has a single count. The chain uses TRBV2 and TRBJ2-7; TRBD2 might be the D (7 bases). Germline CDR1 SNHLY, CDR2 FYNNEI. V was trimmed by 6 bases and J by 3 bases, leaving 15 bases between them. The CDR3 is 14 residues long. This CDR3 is CASRDGGRNYEQYF. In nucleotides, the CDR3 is TGTGCCAGCAGGGACGGGGGGCGGAACTACGAGCAGTACTTC. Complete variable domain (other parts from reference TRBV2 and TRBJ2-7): EPEVTQTPSHQVTQMGQEVILRCVPISNHLYFYWYRQILGQKVEFLVSFYNNEISEKSEIFDDQFSVERPDGSNFTLKIRSTKLEDSAMYFCASRDGGRNYEQYFGPGTRLTVT.

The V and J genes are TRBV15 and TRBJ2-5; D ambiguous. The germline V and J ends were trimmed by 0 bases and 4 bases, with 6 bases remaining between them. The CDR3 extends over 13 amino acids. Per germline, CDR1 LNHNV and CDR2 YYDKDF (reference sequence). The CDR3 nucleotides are TGTGCCACCAGCAGAGATACGGGAGAGACCCAGTACTTC. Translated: CATSRDTGETQYF.

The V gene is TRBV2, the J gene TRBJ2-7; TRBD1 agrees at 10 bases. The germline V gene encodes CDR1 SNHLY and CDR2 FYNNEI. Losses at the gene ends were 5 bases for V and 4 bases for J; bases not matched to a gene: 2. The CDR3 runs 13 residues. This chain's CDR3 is CASSRTGGYEQYF. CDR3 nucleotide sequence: TGTGCCAGCAGTCGGACAGGGGGGTACGAGCAGTACTTC.

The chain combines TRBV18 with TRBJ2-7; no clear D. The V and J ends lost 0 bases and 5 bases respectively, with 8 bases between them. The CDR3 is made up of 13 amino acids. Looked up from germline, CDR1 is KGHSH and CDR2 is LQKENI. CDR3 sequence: CASSPPSSDEQYF. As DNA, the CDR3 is TGTGCCAGCTCACCACCGTCTAGTGACGAGCAGTACTTC.

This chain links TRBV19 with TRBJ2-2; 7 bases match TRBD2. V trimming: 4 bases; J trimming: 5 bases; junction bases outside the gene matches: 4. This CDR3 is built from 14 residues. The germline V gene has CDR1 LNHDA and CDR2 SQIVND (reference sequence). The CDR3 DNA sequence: TGTGCCAGTAGTAGCGGGACTACAACCGGGGAGCTGTTTTTT. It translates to CASSSGTTTGELFF.

The CDR3 DNA reads TGTGCCACCAGTGACCCTGACTCTCAAAGGAATGGCTACACCTTC. The encoded protein is CATSDPDSQRNGYTF. The chain combines TRBV24-1 with TRBJ1-2; the D is unclear. The CDR3 is 15 residues long. Germline V gene sequence: CDR1 KGHDR, CDR2 SFDVKD. The V end lost 4 bases, the J end lost 6 bases, and 17 bases lay between the germline ends.

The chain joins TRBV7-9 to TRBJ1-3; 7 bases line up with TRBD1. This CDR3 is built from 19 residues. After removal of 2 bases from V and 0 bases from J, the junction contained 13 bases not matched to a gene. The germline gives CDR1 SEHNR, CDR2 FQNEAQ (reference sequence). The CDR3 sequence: CASSLFPDRTISSGNTIYF. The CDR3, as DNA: TGTGCCAGCAGCTTATTTCCGGACAGGACGATCAGCTCTGGAAACACCATATATTTT.

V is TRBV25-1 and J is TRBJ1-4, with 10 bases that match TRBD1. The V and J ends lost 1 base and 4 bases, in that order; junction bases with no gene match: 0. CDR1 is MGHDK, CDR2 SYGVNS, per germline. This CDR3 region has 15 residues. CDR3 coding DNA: TGTGCCAGCAGTGAATGGGACAGGGGTAATGAAAAACTGTTTTTT. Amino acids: CASSEWDRGNEKLFF. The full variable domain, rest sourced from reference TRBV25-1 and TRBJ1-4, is EADIYQTPRYLVIGTGKKITLECSQTMGHDKMYWYQQDPGMELHLIHYSYGVNSTEKGDLSSESTVSRIRTEHFPLTLESARPSHTSQYLCASSEWDRGNEKLFFGSGTQLSVL.